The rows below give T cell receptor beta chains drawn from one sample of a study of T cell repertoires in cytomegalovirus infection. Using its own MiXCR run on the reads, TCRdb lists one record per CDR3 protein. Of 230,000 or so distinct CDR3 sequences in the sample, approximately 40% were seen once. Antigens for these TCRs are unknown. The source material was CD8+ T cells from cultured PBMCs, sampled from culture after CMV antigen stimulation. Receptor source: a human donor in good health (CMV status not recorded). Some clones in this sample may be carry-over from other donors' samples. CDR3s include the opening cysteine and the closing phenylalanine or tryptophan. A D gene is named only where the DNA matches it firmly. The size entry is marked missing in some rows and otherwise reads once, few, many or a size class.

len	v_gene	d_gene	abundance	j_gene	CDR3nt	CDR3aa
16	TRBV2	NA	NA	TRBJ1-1	TGTGCCAGCAGTGAAGGTAGACAGGTTATGAACACTGAAGCTTTCTTT	CASSEGRQVMNTEAFF
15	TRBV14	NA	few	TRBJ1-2	TGTGCCAGCAGCCAAGAGCGGGGGCAGAGCTATGGCTACACCTTC	CASSQERGQSYGYTF
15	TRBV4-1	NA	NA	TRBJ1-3	TGTGCCAGCAGCCCCGCTACGAGCTCTGGAAACACCATATATTTT	CASSPATSSGNTIYF
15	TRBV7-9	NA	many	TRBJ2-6	TGTGCCAGCAGCCAGGGGTGGTCTGGGGCCAACGTCCTGACTTTC	CASSQGWSGANVLTF
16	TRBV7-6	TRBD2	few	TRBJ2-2	TGTGCCAGCAGCCCTCCGGTAGAGCGGGGGCCAGGGGAGCTGTTTTTT	CASSPPVERGPGELFF
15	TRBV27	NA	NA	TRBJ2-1	TGTGCCAGCAGAGAGGGCGGTTTCACCTACAATGAGCAGTTCTTC	CASREGGFTYNEQFF
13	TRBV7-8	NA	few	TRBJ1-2	TGTGCCAGCAGCTCCACTGGGAAGGACGGCTACACCTTC	CASSSTGKDGYTF
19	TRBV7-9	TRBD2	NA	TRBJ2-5	TGTGCCAGCAGACCCGGGACTAGCGGGGCGGGGAGGTACCAAGAGACCCAGTACTTC	CASRPGTSGAGRYQETQYF
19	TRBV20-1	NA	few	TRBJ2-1	TGCAGTGCCCTTATGGGCGAACCCCCAAATGGGAAAGACTACAATGAGCAGTTCTTC	CSALMGEPPNGKDYNEQFF
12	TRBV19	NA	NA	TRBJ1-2	TGTGCCAGTAGTAAAGATCTATGGGGCTACACCTTC	CASSKDLWGYTF
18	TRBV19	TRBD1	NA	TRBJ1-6	TGTGCCAGTAGTATAAAGGGACAGCGACTCTCCTATAATTCACCCCTCCACTTT	CASSIKGQRLSYNSPLHF
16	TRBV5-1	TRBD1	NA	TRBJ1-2	TGCGCCAGCAGCTGGGGACAGGGGGCGCAACCAGGTGGCTACACCTTC	CASSWGQGAQPGGYTF
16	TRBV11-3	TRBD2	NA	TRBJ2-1	TGTGCCAGCAGCTCCACTAGCGGGGGGGCCGGGAATGAGCAGTTCTTC	CASSSTSGGAGNEQFF
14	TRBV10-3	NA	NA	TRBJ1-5	TGTGCCATCAGTGCTGGTGATAGCAATCAGCCCCAGCATTTT	CAISAGDSNQPQHF
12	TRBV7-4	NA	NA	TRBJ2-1	TGTGCCAGCGATCCTGGAGGGGGTGAGCAGTTCTTC	CASDPGGGEQFF
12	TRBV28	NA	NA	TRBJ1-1	TGTGCCAGCAGTTTCCCCCCCCCCGAAGCTTTCTTT	CASSFPPPEAFF
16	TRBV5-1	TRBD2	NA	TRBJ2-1	TGCGCCAGCAGCTCGGGACTAGCGGGGGCGCACAATGAGCAGTTCTTC	CASSSGLAGAHNEQFF
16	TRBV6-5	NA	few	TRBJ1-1	TGTGCCAGCAGTTACTCGCGGGGTCTGGGCAATGCTGAAGCTTTCTTT	CASSYSRGLGNAEAFF
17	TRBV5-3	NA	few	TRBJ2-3	TGTGCCAGCAGCTTGGTGACCTACAGGGCGGCAACAGATACGCAGTATTTT	CASSLVTYRAATDTQYF
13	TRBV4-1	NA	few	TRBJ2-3	TGCGCCAGCAGCATGGGAGAGACAGATACGCAGTATTTT	CASSMGETDTQYF
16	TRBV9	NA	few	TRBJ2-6	TGTGCCAGCAGTCAAGGAGGGGCCTCTGGGGCCAACGTCCTGACTTTC	CASSQGGASGANVLTF
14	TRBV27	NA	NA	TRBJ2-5	TGTGCCAGCAAGAACAGACGGGAGAGGGAGACCCAGTACTTC	CASKNRRERETQYF
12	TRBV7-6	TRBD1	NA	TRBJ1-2	TGTGCCAGCAACAGGGGACCCTATGGCTACACCTTC	CASNRGPYGYTF
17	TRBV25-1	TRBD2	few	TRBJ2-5	TGTGCCAGCAGTTCGCCCCCGGGACTAGCGGTCCAAGAGACCCAGTACTTC	CASSSPPGLAVQETQYF